This TCR beta chain was documented in a study of cytomegalovirus exposure and HLA in healthy donors. Germline values: CDR1 MDHEN, CDR2 SYDVKM. Trimming took off 7 bases at V and 4 bases at J, with 20 bases between the two ends. The CDR3 has 16 residues. With regard to this clone: Antigen unknown.

Both 60 Vbeta primers and 13 Jbeta primers went into the PCR. Clones were sequenced by immunoSEQ multiplex PCR, and TCRdb holds only the in-frame ones, with some missing. The data hold under 200,000 clones, with about 80% observed a single time. Whole-study results and caveats: Follow-up analysis seemed to connect common viral pathogens with several of the most significant clusters identified. Whilst most TCR sequences proved rare, a subset of public TCRs occurred across many donors.

Input material: PBMCs. The sequence was collected from a woman aged 30 to 39 in good health and CMV-seropositive. The chain has TRBV28 and TRBJ1-5, with D possibly being TRBD1 (5 bases). Here the CDR3 reads CASIVRGLGGNQPQHF. CDR3 DNA sequence: TGTGCCAGCATCGTCCGGGGCCTCGGGGGTAATCAGCCCCAGCATTTT.